This T cell receptor beta chain originates from a study of shared clonotypes between healthy human individuals. The CDR3 consists of 14 residues. Trimming removed 2 bases from V and 7 bases from J; junction bases left unmatched: 8. The germline V gene encodes CDR1 MGHRA and CDR2 YSYEKL. Data came from immunoSEQ multiplex PCR; TCRdb stores just in-frame clones and leaves some out. The table shows 750,000 to 1,000,000 clones, with more than 85% occurring only once. The naive CD8 subset, CD45RO-negative cells positively selected for CCR7, excluded terminally differentiated effector memory CD45RA+ cells.

The chain links TRBV4-1 to TRBJ2-7; 7 nucleotides agree with TRBD1. The receptor's source is a man aged 25 to 45 in good health. The sample taken for sequencing was naive CD8+ T cells sorted from blood. The CDR3 spells CASSQTTGSDEQYF. CDR3 bases: TGCGCCAGCAGCCAAACGACAGGGTCCGATGAGCAGTACTTC.